This paragraph reports one TCR beta chain. Ten or more counts support this clonotype. This receptor's antigen is unknown. No base qualities exist here, and no much larger clone lies one base off it. Library generation was performed with 5' RACE. The instrument given in TCRdb is NextSeq 500. In the TCR library protocol, unique molecular identifiers were attached to individual cDNA molecules to correct for PCR bias and sequencing error. TCR alpha and beta chains were both sequenced, and the abundances of alpha and beta sequences in each sample were closely correlated with each other. In the source study's methods: V gene, J gene and CDR3 annotation of TCR sequences was performed with Decombinator V4. TCRs were defined as expanded if a significant change between any two time points was detected under a Poisson model with p below 0.0001. TCR abundances were normalised to the total number of TCRs sequenced per sample and were expressed as counts per million. MAIT TCRs were defined by TRAV1-2 paired with TRAJ12, TRAJ20 or TRAJ33, and iNKT TCRs by TRAV10 paired with TRAJ18. VDJdb, accessed 1 November 2021, was searched for CMV, EBV and SARS-CoV-2 annotated TCRs, with TCRs annotated for multiple antigens excluded. TCRdb handled the public reads itself, with Q25 trimming in fastp and clone calling in MiXCR, and kept productive beta chains. Entries are consolidated by CDR3 protein sequence, retaining the most common genes and DNA. V and J calls and clone size were set by TCRdb, not the authors. For this sample the table gives around 83,000 distinct CDR3 sequences, of which roughly 10% were detected only once. Over 7% of the sample is in the top ten clones.

The sample comes from a study of early T cells in non-severe SARS-CoV-2 infection (dated by TCRdb to the early 2020s). With respect to the entire study: Because TCR sequencing relied on bulk RNA taken from unsorted whole blood, pairing of alpha and beta chains was not possible. Broader findings and caveats from the paper: Matching against VDJdb was skewed toward anti-spike CD8 responses, likely underestimated virus-specific expansions, and missed private and CD4 specificities.

The study was a case-control design nested within a healthcare worker cohort in London, UK, with weekly nasopharyngeal swab PCR tests and blood sampling. Healthcare workers were enrolled in the week of the UK lockdown, from 23 to 31 March 2020, and were followed every week for up to 16 weeks. V and J are truncated by 3 bases and 4 bases respectively, leaving an intervening sequence of 15 bases. The CDR3 numbers 15 residues from cysteine through phenylalanine. Only the CDR3 DNA stays, 45 bases, in frame from base 1. Per the germline V gene, MGHRA is the CDR1 and YSYEKL is the CDR2. This clonotype was sampled from an adult who was a healthcare worker with PCR-confirmed SARS-CoV-2 infection or an uninfected control (not recorded which). The chain couples TRBV4-1 to TRBJ2-5, and the D gene may be TRBD2, 5 bases matching. Material: whole blood, obtained at baseline. The base sequence is TGCGCCAGCAGCCATGGACGTACGGGAAGAGAGACCCAGTACTTC. Its translation is CASSHGRTGRETQYF.